This T cell receptor (beta chain) was retrieved from a study of post-analysis software for immune sequencing data. Study-level information: The cohort encompassed relapsing-remitting, secondary progressive and progressive-relapsing multiple sclerosis disease courses.

A remark on this clonotype: Its antigen remains unknown.

CDR1 is SGHVS and CDR2 is FNYEAQ in the germline V gene. This CDR3 has 14 residues. V was cut by 10 bases and J by 0 bases, with 16 bases left in between. Study-level results: Strong same-batch co-clustering of samples appeared with F measure clustering. The five TRBV segments detected at higher frequency in patients than in controls included TRBV5-6, TRBV5-1 and TRBV20-1. When compared against controls, multiple sclerosis patients showed significantly lower normalized Chao1 diversity.

Included in the TCR beta cDNA libraries were unique molecular identifiers. The yield from roughly 1 to 10 million T cells was 500,000 or so cDNA molecules in total. TCRdb fed the PCR reads into MiXCR, producing one record per CDR3 protein. This table holds about 810,000 distinct CDR3 sequences, about 50% found once. The TCR sequence derives from a girl aged 10 to 17 with multiple sclerosis. The chain employs TRBV7-6 and TRBJ2-7, with D possibly being TRBD2 (6 bases). Sequenced input: blood. The CDR3 sequence: CANSHSGSSYEQYF. The CDR3 DNA is TGTGCCAACTCCCATAGCGGAAGCTCCTACGAGCAGTACTTC.